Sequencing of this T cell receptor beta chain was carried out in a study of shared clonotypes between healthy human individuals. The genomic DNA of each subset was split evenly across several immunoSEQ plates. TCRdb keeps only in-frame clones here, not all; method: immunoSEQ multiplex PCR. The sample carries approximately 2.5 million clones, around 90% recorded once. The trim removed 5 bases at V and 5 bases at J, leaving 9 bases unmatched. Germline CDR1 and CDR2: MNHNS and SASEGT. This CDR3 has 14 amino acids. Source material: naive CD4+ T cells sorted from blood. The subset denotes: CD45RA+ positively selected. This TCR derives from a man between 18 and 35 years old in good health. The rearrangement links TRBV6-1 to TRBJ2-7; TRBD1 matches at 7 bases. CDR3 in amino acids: CASSLTGSNHEQYF. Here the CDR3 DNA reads TGTGCCAGCAGTCTGACAGGGTCTAACCACGAGCAGTACTTC.